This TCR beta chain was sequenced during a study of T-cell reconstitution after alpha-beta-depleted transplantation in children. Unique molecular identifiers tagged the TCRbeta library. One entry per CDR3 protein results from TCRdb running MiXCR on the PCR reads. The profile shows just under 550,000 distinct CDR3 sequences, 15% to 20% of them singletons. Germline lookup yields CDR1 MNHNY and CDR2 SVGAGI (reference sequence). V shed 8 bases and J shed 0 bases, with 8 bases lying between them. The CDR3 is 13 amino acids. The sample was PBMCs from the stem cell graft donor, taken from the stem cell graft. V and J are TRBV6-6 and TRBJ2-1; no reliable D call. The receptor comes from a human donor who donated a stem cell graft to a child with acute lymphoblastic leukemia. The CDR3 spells CASVSDSYNEQFF. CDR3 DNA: TGTGCCAGCGTCTCCGACTCCTACAATGAGCAGTTCTTC.